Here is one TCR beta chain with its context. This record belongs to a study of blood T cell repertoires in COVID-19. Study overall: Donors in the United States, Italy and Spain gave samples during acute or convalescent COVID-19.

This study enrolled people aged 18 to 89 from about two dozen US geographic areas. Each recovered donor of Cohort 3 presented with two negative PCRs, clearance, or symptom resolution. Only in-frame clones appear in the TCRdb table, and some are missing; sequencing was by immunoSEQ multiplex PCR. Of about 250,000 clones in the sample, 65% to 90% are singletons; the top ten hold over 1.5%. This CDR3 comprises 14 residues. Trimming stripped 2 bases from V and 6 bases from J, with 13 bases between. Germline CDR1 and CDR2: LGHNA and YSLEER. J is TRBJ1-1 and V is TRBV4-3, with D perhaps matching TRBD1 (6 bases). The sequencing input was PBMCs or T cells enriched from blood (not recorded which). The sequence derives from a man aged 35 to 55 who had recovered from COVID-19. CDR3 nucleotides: TGCGCCAGCAGCCAAACTGCCTGGGGGCCTGAAGCTTTCTTT. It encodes CASSQTAWGPEAFF.